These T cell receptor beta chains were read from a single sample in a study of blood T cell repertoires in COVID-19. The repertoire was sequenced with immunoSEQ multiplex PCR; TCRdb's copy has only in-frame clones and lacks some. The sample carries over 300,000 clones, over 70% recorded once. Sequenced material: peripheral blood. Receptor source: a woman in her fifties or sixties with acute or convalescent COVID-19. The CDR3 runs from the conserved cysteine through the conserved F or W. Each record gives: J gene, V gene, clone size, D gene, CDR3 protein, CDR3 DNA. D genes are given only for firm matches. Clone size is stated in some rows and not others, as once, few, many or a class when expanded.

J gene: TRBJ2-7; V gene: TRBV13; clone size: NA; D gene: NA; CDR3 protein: CASSLNRESGTSSYEQYF; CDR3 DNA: TGTGCCAGCAGCCTAAACAGGGAGAGCGGGACAAGCTCCTACGAGCAGTACTTC
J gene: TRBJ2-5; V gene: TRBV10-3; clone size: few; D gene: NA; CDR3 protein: CAISEAYPAQYF; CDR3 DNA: TGTGCCATCAGTGAGGCCTATCCGGCCCAGTACTTC
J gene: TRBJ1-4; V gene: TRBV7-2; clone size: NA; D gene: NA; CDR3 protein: CASSLARKAEKLFF; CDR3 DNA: TGTGCCAGCAGCTTAGCCAGGAAAGCTGAAAAACTGTTTTTT
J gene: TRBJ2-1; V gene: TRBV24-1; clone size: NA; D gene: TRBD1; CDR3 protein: CATGPGQGSPQQFF; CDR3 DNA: TGTGCCACCGGACCGGGACAGGGGTCCCCACAGCAGTTCTTC
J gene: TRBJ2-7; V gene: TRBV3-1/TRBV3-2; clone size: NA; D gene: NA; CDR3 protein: CASSQGQNYEQYF; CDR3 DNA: TGTGCCAGCAGCCAAGGACAGAACTACGAGCAGTACTTC
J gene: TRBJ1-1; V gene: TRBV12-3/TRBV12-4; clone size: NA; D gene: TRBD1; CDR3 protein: CASSSNRGTEAFF; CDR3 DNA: TGTGCCAGCAGTAGTAACAGGGGGACTGAAGCTTTCTTT
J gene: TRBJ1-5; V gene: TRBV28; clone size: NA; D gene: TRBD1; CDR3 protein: CASSLTGVGNQPQHF; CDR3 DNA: TGTGCCAGCAGTTTGACAGGGGTCGGCAATCAGCCCCAGCATTTT
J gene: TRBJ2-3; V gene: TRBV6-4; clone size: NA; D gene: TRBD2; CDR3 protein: CASSTTSGGRDTQYF; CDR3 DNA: TGTGCCAGCAGTACGACTAGCGGGGGTCGAGATACGCAGTATTTT
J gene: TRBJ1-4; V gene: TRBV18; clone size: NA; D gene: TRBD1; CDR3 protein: CASSPGTANEKLFF; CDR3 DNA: TGTGCCAGCTCACCTGGGACAGCTAATGAAAAACTGTTTTTT
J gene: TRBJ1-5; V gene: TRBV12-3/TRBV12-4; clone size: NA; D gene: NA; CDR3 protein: CASSLGERRPQHF; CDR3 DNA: TGTGCCAGCAGTTTAGGCGAGAGAAGGCCCCAGCATTTT
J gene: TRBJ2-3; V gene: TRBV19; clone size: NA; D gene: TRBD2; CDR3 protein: CASSARTGTSGTDTQYF; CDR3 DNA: TGTGCCAGTAGTGCTAGAACCGGGACTAGCGGGACAGATACGCAGTATTTT
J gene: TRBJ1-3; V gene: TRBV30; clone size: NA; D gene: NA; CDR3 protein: CAFYRVSGNTIYF; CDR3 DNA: TGTGCCTTCTACAGGGTCTCTGGAAACACCATATATTTT
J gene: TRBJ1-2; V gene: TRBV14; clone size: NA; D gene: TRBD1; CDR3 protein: CASSLGQGLLGYTF; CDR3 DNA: TGTGCCAGCAGCCTCGGACAGGGACTTCTGGGCTACACCTTC
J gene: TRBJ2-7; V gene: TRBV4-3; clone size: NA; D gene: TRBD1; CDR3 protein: CASSQDSYRGSSFYEQYF; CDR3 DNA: TGCGCCAGCAGCCAAGACTCGTACAGGGGTTCGTCGTTCTACGAGCAGTACTTC
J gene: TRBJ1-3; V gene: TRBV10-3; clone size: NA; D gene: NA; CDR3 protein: CATTTGSSGNTIYF; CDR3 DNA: TGTGCCACTACAACAGGGAGCTCTGGAAACACCATATATTTT
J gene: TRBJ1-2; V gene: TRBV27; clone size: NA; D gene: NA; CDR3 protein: CASSPRQTYGYTF; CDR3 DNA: TGTGCCAGCAGCCCGAGACAAACCTATGGCTACACCTTC
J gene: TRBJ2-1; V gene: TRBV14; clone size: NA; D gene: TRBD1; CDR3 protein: CASSLPPGQGVHEQFF; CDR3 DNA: TGTGCCAGCAGTCTCCCTCCGGGACAGGGAGTCCATGAGCAGTTCTTC
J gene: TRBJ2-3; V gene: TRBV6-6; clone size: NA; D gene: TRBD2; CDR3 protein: CASRTSGGRLDTQYF; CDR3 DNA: TGTGCCAGCAGGACTAGCGGGGGTAGGTTGGATACGCAGTATTTT
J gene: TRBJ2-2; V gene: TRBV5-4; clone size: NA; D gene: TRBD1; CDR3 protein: CASSLARGNLGTGELFF; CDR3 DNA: TGTGCCAGCAGCTTGGCCAGGGGGAACCTTGGGACCGGGGAGCTGTTTTTT
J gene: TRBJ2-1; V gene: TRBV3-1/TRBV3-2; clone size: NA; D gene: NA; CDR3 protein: CASSQLSVNEQFF; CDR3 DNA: TGTGCCAGCAGCCAATTGAGTGTAAATGAGCAGTTCTTC
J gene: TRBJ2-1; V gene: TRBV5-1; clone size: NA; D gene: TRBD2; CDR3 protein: CASSLAPGLAVGTGWGFYNEQFF; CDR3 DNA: TGCGCCAGCAGCTTGGCCCCGGGACTAGCGGTAGGAACGGGGTGGGGTTTCTACAATGAGCAGTTCTTC
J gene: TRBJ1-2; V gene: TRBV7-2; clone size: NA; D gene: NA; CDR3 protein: CASTPSRANTNYGYTF; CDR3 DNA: TGTGCCAGCACGCCCTCCAGGGCGAATACTAACTATGGCTACACCTTC